This TCR beta chain stems from a study of shared clonotypes between healthy human individuals. In its sample, this clone was seen a few times. At the deep level, the assay was run. Amplification in unsorted PBMC replicate PCRs started from around 0.3 ug DNA, which equals 30,000 to 35,000 T cell genomes. TCRdb's copy holds only in-frame clones and misses some; the assay was immunoSEQ multiplex PCR. This table holds roughly 500,000 clones, about 79% found once. Germline CDR1 is MNHEY and CDR2 is SVGAGI. The junction had 8 bases not matched to a gene; V was cut back by 3 bases and J by 3 bases. The CDR3 is made up of 16 amino acids.

Sequencing was carried out using PBMCs. This chain links TRBV6-5 with TRBJ2-1, with 7 nucleotides matching TRBD2. The clonotype was recovered from a middle-aged woman in good health. Some clones in this sample may be carry-over from other donors' samples. CDR3 sequence reads: CASSYWGGYGYNEQFF. DNA for the CDR3: TGTGCCAGCAGTTATTGGGGGGGTTACGGCTACAATGAGCAGTTCTTC.